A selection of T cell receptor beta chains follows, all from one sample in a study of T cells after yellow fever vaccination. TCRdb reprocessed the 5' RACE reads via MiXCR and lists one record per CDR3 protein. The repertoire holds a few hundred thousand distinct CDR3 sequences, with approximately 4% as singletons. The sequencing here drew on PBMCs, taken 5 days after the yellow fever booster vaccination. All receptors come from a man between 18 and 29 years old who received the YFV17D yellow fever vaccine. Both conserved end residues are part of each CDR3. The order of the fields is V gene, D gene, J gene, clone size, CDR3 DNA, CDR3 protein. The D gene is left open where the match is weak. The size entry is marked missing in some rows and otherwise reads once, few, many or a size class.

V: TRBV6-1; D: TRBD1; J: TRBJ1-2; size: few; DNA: TGTGCCAGCACTTGGGGGACAGACTATGGCTACACCTTC; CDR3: CASTWGTDYGYTF
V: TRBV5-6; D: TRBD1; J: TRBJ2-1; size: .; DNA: TGTGCCAGCAGCTTGGACAGGGGCTTTATAGGTGAGCAGTTCTTC; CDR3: CASSLDRGFIGEQFF
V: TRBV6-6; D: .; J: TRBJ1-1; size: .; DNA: TGTGCCAGCAGAGACTGGACAGCCCGAATGAACACTGAAGCTTTCTTT; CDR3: CASRDWTARMNTEAFF
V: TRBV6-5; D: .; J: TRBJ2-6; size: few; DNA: TGTGCCAGCAGGGCGTCTGGGGCCAACGTCCTGACTTTC; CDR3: CASRASGANVLTF
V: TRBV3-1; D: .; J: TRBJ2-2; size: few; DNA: TGTGCCAGCAGCCAAACTTTTGGGTTTACCACCGGGGAGCTGTTTTTT; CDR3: CASSQTFGFTTGELFF
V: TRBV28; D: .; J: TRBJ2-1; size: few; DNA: TGTGCCAGCAGTTTAGGGCAACCCAATGAGCAGTTCTTC; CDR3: CASSLGQPNEQFF
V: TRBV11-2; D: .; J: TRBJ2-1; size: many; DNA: TGTGCCAGCCGAGGGGATGAGCAGTTCTTC; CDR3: CASRGDEQFF
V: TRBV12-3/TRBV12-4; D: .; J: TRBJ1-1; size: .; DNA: TGTGCCAGCAGGCTTGGCGGTTTAGGGACTGAAGCTTTCTTT; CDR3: CASRLGGLGTEAFF
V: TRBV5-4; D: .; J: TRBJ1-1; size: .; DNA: TGTGCCAGCAGCTTGGATGGAGGGGCGACTGGAACTGAAGCTTTCTTT; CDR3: CASSLDGGATGTEAFF
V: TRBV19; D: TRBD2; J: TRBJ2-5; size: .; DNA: TGTGCCAGTAGTGGTTATTTCGTGTCTAGCGGTGAAGAGACCCAGTACTTC; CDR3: CASSGYFVSSGEETQYF
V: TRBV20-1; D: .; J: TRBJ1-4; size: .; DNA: TGCAGTGCTCGAGGGGCAGTTCGCGAAAAACTGTTTTTT; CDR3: CSARGAVREKLFF
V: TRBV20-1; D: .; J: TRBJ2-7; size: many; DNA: TGCAGTGCTAGAGAGGGCGGGTTCTACGAGCAGTACTTC; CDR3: CSAREGGFYEQYF
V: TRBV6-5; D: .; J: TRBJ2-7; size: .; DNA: TGTGCCAGCAGTTCCCGCCCCCGAGACAGCCTACGGGAGTACTTC; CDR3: CASSSRPRDSLREYF
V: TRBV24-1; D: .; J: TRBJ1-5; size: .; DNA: TGTGCCACCAGTGATTTTGCGGATCAGCCCCAGCATTTT; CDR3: CATSDFADQPQHF
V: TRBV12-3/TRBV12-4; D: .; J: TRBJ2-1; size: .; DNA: TGTGCCAGCAGTCGGCCGGGGAGGAATGAGCAGTTCTTC; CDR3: CASSRPGRNEQFF
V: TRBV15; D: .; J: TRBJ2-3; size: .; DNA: TGTGCCACCAGCAGAGGGGAAGGCACAGATACGCAGTATTTT; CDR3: CATSRGEGTDTQYF
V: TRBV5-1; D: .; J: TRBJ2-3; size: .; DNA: TGCGCCAGCACCCCGACCCCCCTAGCGATGGGTACGCAGTATTTT; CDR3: CASTPTPLAMGTQYF
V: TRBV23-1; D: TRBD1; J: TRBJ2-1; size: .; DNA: TGCGCCAGCAGCCGAGAGGATACAGGGGAGTTCGAGCAGTTCTTC; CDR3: CASSREDTGEFEQFF
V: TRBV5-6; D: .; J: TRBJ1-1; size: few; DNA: TGTGCCAGCAGCTTTGAGGGGCCGGGCACTGAAGCTTTCTTT; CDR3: CASSFEGPGTEAFF
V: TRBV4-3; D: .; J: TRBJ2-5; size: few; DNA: TGCGCCAGCAGCGGAACAGGGAGCCAAGAGACCCAGTACTTC; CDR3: CASSGTGSQETQYF
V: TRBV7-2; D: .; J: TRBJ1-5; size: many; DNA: TGTGCCAGCAGCGAACACAATCAGCCCCAGCATTTT; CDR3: CASSEHNQPQHF
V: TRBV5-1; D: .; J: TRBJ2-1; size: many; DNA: TGCGCCAGCAGCCCCAGCGGCCCGGGGGGCGTCTTCAATGAGCAGTTCTTC; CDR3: CASSPSGPGGVFNEQFF
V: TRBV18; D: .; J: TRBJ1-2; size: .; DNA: TGTGCCAGCTCGAACGCCCTAACTAACTATGGCTACACCTTC; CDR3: CASSNALTNYGYTF
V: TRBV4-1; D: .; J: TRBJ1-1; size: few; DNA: TGCGCCAGCAGCCCCCGACAAGGGAACACTGAAGCTTTCTTT; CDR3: CASSPRQGNTEAFF
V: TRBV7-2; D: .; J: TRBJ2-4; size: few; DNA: TGTGCCAGCAGCCCCCAGGGGGGGAGAAACATTCAGTACTTC; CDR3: CASSPQGGRNIQYF
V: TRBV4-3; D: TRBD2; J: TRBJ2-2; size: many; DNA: TGCGCCAGCAGCCAGCTAGCGGGGGATGTCACCGGGGAGCTGTTTTTT; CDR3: CASSQLAGDVTGELFF
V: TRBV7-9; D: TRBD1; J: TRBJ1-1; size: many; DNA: TGTGCCAGCAGCTACAGGGGTGAGAACACTGAAGCTTTCTTT; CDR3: CASSYRGENTEAFF
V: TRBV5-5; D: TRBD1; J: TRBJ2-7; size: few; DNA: TGTGCCAGCAGCTTGGCAGTGACAGGGGGGCAGTACTTC; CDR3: CASSLAVTGGQYF
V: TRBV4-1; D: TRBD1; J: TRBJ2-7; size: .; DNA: TGCGCCAGCAGCCAAGGGGGACAGGATTACGAGCAGTACTTC; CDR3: CASSQGGQDYEQYF
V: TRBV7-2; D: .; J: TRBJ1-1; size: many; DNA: TGTGCCAGCAGCCAGGAGGGGGTTGGCACTGAAGCTTTCTTT; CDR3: CASSQEGVGTEAFF
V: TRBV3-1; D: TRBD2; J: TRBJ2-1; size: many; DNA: TGTGCCAGCAGCCATGCCCTAGCGGGGGGGCGGCTTGAGCAGTTCTTC; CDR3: CASSHALAGGRLEQFF
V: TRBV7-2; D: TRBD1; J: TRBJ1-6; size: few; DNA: TGTGCCAGCAGCCGATGGGGACAGCTAAATTCACCCCTCCACTTT; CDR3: CASSRWGQLNSPLHF
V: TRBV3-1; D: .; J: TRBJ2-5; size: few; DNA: TGTGCCAGCAGCCAGGGATCGGCAGAGTCGCACTTC; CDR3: CASSQGSAESHF
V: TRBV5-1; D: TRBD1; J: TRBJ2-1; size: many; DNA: TGCGCCAGCAGCTTGATTCCTAACAGGGGGCGGGATGAGCAGTTCTTC; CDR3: CASSLIPNRGRDEQFF
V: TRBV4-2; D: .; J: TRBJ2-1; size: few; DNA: TGTGCCAGCAGCCAAGAGGCGGCAGTCTACAATGAGCAGTTCTTC; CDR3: CASSQEAAVYNEQFF
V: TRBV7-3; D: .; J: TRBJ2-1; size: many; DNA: TGTGCCAGCAGCCCCCCAGGGGGGAACCATGAGCAGTTCTTC; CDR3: CASSPPGGNHEQFF
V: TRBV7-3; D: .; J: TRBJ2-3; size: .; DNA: TGTGCCAGCAGCTCCCTCGGTCAAGGGGCAGATACGCAGTATTTT; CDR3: CASSSLGQGADTQYF
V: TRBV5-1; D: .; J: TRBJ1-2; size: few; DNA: TGCGCCAGCAGCTTGACCACAGGCTATGGCTACACCTTC; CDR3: CASSLTTGYGYTF
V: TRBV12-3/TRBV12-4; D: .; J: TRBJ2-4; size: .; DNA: TGTGCCAGCAACCCCCAAGGGGCTAAGGGCAAAAACATTCAGTACTTC; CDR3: CASNPQGAKGKNIQYF
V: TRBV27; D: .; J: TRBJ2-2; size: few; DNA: TGTGCCAGTGGGACGTACACCGGGGAGCTGTTTTTT; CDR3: CASGTYTGELFF
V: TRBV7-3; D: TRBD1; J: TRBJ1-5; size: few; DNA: TGTGCCAGCAGCGCCAACAGGGGACCAGATTCTCATCAGCCCCAGCATTTT; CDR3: CASSANRGPDSHQPQHF
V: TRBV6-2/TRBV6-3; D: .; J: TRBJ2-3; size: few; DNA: TGTGCCAGCAGTTACCCCCCCGGTACGCAGTATTTT; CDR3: CASSYPPGTQYF
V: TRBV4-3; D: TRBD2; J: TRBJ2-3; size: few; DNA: TGCGCCAGCAGCCAAGAATGGCTAGCGGGGGTAGATACGCAGTATTTT; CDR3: CASSQEWLAGVDTQYF
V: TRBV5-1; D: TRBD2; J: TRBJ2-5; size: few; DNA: TGCGCCAGCAGCCCCGGGACTAGCGGGGCCCTCCCACAGTACTTC; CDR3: CASSPGTSGALPQYF
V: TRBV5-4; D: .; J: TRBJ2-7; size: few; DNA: TGTGCCAGCAGCTTACAGGGGACTTACTTCGACGAGCAGTACTTC; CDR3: CASSLQGTYFDEQYF
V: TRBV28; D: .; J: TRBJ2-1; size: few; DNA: TGTGCCAGCGGGAGCGGTGACAATGAGCAGTTCTTC; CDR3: CASGSGDNEQFF
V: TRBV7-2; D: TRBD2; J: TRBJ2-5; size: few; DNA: TGTGCCAGCAGCCGGACGGGACTAGGGGCCGGAGAGACCCAGTACTTC; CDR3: CASSRTGLGAGETQYF
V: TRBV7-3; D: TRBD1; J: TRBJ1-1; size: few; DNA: TGTGCCAGCAGTTCCACAGGGGGCGCGAGCACTGAAGCTTTCTTT; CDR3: CASSSTGGASTEAFF
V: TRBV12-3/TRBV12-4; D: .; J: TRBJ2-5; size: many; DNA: TGTGCCAGCAGTTTACTCCCCCGGGGACTTGCGAAAGAAGAGACCCAGTACTTC; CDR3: CASSLLPRGLAKEETQYF
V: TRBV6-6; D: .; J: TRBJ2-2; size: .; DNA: TGTGCCAGCAGTTACCGTAGGACGATTGAGGGGGCCGGGGAGCTGTTTTTT; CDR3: CASSYRRTIEGAGELFF
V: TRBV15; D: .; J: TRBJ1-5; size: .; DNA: TGTGCCACCAGCAGAGATAAGTCCAGGTCGCTCAATCCCCAGCATTTT; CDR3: CATSRDKSRSLNPQHF
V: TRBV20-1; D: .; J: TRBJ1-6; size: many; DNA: TGCAGTGCTAGGGACGCGGGTAATTCACCCCTCCACTTT; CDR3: CSARDAGNSPLHF
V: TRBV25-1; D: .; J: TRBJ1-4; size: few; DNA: TGTGCCAGCAAAACGACTAATGAAAAACTGTTTTTT; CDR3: CASKTTNEKLFF
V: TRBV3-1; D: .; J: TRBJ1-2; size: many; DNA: TGTGCCAGCAGCCAAGGAGATGGAGATCACTATGGCTACACCTTC; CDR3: CASSQGDGDHYGYTF